These 14 T cell receptor beta chains share one sample of origin, sequenced in a study of sequential checkpoint blockade in melanoma. Treatment here: randomized to nivolumab then ipilimumab (arm A) or the reverse (arm B). TCRdb's table, derived via immunoSEQ multiplex PCR, lists solely in-frame clones and lacks some. Of approximately 10,000 clones detected, more than 70% appear once; the ten largest clones hold 36%. The sequencing used CD8+ T cells sorted from blood (inferred from file names), collected from a patient given nivolumab and ipilimumab in sequence. These receptors came from a human donor with melanoma.

V and J are TRBV6-6 and TRBJ2-2; 9 bases match TRBD2. CDR3 size: 15 residues. V shed 8 bases, J shed 1 base, and the junction held 5 bases outside the gene matches. Germline V gene lookup returns CDR1 MNHNY and CDR2 SVGAGI (reference sequence). The CDR3 is CASGAREGNTGELFF. CDR3 in DNA: TGTGCCAGCGGCGCGCGGGAGGGGAACACCGGGGAGCTGTTTTTT.

The CDR3 region has the DNA TGCAGCGTTGAAGATAGGGGGCGGTCGAACACTGAAGCTTTCTTT. Its protein product is CSVEDRGRSNTEAFF. This chain joins TRBV29-1 and TRBJ1-1, with 7 bases matching TRBD1. The CDR3 loop spans 15 amino acids. With V trimmed by 0 bases and J by 1 base, 5 bases remained unmatched. Looked up from germline, CDR1 is SQVTM and CDR2 is ANQGSEA.

CDR3 nucleotides: TGTGCCAGCAGCCTCAGAGCGACTAGCGGGTACGAGCAGTACTTC. Translation gives CASSLRATSGYEQYF. The chain carries TRBV14 and TRBJ2-7, with 10 bases that match TRBD2. J lost 4 bases, V lost 4 bases, and 7 bases had no gene match. Looked up from germline, CDR1 is SGHDN and CDR2 is FVKESK. The CDR3 is 15 residues long.

The rearrangement uses TRBV29-1 and TRBJ2-5, with 11 bases lining up with TRBD2. The CDR3 has 17 amino acids. Trimming at V came to 0 bases and at J to 5 bases, leaving 11 bases not matched to a gene. Germline CDR1 SQVTM, CDR2 ANQGSEA. CDR3 amino acids: CSVEDGIAGGPGETQYF. The DNA of the CDR3 is TGCAGCGTTGAAGATGGAATAGCGGGGGGGCCGGGGGAGACCCAGTACTTC. The entire variable domain, with the rest obtained from reference TRBV29-1 and TRBJ2-5, is as follows: SAVISQKPSRDICQRGTSLTIQCQVDSQVTMMFWYRQQPGQSLTLIATANQGSEATYESGFVIDKFPISRPNLTFSTLTVSNMSPEDSSIYLCSVEDGIAGGPGETQYFGPGTRLLVL.

This sequence joins TRBV6-1 and TRBJ2-7; 9 bases line up with TRBD1. Germline CDR1 reads MNHNS; CDR2 reads SASEGT. The CDR3 length is 15 residues. The V and J ends lost 1 base and 3 bases, in that order; junction bases with no gene match: 4. As DNA, the CDR3 is TGTGCCAGCAGTGAAGGAACAGGGGGCGGCTACGAGCAGTACTTC. Protein: CASSEGTGGGYEQYF.

This chain links TRBV19 with TRBJ2-2; 10 nucleotides line up with TRBD1. With V trimmed by 5 bases and J by 5 bases, 5 bases remained unmatched. Germline V gives CDR1 LNHDA, CDR2 SQIVND (reference sequence). The CDR3 totals 15 residues. The CDR3 loop reads CASSRTGGRTGELFF. In DNA, the CDR3 is TGTGCCAGTAGTCGGACAGGGGGGAGGACCGGGGAGCTGTTTTTT.

In its sample, this clone was seen once. The V gene is TRBV28, the J gene TRBJ2-3; 9 nucleotides agree with TRBD2. The germline gives CDR1 MDHEN, CDR2 SYDVKM. CDR3 length equals 14 residues. V was pared by 7 bases and J by 1 base, with 3 bases of the junction left unmatched. CDR3 residues: CASKASGGTDTQYF. CDR3 nucleotide sequence: TGTGCCAGCAAGGCTAGCGGGGGCACAGATACGCAGTATTTT.

DNA for the CDR3: TGTGCCAGTAGTATCTGGGCTAGCGGGACGGGGAGCTCCTACAATGAGCAGTTCTTC. Amino acid sequence: CASSIWASGTGSSYNEQFF. V usage is TRBV19 and J usage is TRBJ2-1; the match to TRBD2 covers 9 bases. This CDR3 spans 19 amino acids. The germline V gene has CDR1 LNHDA and CDR2 SQIVND (reference sequence). V lost 3 bases, J lost 0 bases, and 12 bases stayed unmatched.

This clone has a single count. The genes are TRBV25-1 and TRBJ1-1; D gene unclear. Trimming stripped 5 bases from V and 1 base from J, with 5 bases between. The CDR3 sequence is 12 residues long. Germline loops: CDR1 MGHDK, CDR2 SYGVNS. This CDR3 is CASSYGNTEAFF. The DNA of the CDR3 is TGTGCCAGCAGTTACGGGAACACTGAAGCTTTCTTT.

Comment on this clone: Other DNA sequences from this sample encode an identical CDR3 as well. The chain uses TRBV27 and TRBJ2-7, with 9 bases fitting TRBD1. CDR3 length: 15 amino acids. Germline CDR1 and CDR2: MNHEY and SMNVEV (reference sequence). With V trimmed by 1 base and J by 2 bases, 3 bases remained unmatched. CDR3 DNA: TGTGCCAGCAGTTTATTGAGGGACAGGGCCTACGAGCAGTACTTC. Translating it yields CASSLLRDRAYEQYF.

The J gene is TRBJ1-2, the V gene TRBV7-2; 7 bases align to TRBD1. Germline lookup yields CDR1 SGHTA and CDR2 FQGNSA. The CDR3 extends over 15 amino acids. The junction had 6 bases not matched to a gene; V was cut back by 5 bases and J by 0 bases. CDR3 sequence: CASSHTGTANYGYTF. CDR3 in DNA: TGTGCCAGCAGCCACACCGGGACAGCTAACTATGGCTACACCTTC.

This clone was recorded a few times. V and J are TRBV5-6 and TRBJ1-3; the D gene is possibly TRBD1 (6 bases). Germline CDR1 and CDR2: SGHDT and YYEEEE. V was clipped by 5 bases and J by 4 bases, with 13 bases between them. The CDR3 covers 14 residues. CDR3 region: CASSQGLSGNTIYF. The CDR3, as DNA: TGTGCCAGCAGTCAGGGGTTGTCGGGAAACACCATATATTTT.

This chain uses TRBV29-1 with TRBJ1-2; 10 positions match TRBD1. With 6 bases clipped from V and 3 bases from J, the junction kept 4 bases outside the gene matches. This CDR3 comprises 13 residues. Germline V gene lookup returns CDR1 SQVTM and CDR2 ANQGSEA. As DNA, the CDR3 is TGCAGCGTCCTTGGACAGGGGGACTATGGCTACACCTTC. Amino acids: CSVLGQGDYGYTF.

This sequence joins TRBV6-4 and TRBJ2-1; the match to TRBD2 covers 9 bases. From germline, CDR1 is MRHNA and CDR2 SNTAGT. The CDR3 length is 15 residues. J was trimmed by 5 bases and V by 6 bases; bases with no gene match: 8. The CDR3 coding sequence is TGTGCCAGCAGCCAATTAGCGGGAGAGAACAATGAGCAGTTCTTC. Its translation is CASSQLAGENNEQFF.